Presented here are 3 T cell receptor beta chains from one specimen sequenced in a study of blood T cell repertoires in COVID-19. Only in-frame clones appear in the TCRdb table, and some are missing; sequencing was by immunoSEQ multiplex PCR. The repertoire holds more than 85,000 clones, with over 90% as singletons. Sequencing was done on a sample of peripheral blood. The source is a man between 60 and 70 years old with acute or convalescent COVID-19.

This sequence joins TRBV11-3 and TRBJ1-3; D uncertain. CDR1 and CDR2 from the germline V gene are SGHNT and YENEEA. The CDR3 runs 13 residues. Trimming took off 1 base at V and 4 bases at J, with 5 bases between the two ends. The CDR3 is CASSLVSGNTIYF. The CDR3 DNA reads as TGTGCCAGCAGCTTAGTCTCCGGAAACACCATATATTTT.

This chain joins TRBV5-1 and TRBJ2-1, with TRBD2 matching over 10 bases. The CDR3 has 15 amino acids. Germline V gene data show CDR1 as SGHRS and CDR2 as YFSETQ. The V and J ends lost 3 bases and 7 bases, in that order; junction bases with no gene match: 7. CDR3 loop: CASSSRAGGENEQFF. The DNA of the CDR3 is TGCGCCAGCAGCTCTCGAGCGGGAGGGGAGAATGAGCAGTTCTTC.

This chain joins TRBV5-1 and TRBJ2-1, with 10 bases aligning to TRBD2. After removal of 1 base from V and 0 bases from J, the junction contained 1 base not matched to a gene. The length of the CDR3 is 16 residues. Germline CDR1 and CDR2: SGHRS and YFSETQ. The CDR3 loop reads CASSLTSGISYNEQFF. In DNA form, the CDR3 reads TGCGCCAGCAGCTTGACTAGCGGGATCTCCTACAATGAGCAGTTCTTC.